This TCR beta chain derives from a study of T-cell reconstitution after alpha-beta-depleted transplantation in children. Study-wide findings and caveats: T cells produced anew were the main source of T-cell counts and diversity one year after transplant. After transplant, at about two months, alpha-beta T cells were reportedly derived from several hundred expanded graft clones.

Germline CDR1 SGHRS, CDR2 YFSETQ. The V end lost 6 bases, the J end lost 4 bases, and 11 bases lay between the germline ends. The CDR3 length is 12 residues. This clonotype was found many times. The antigen remains unidentified. Unique molecular identifiers were used to barcode this TCRbeta library. From the PCR reads, TCRdb called clonotypes with MiXCR, one entry per CDR3 protein. This sample has 700,000 to 950,000 distinct CDR3 sequences, with about 16% found just once. The rearrangement links TRBV5-1 to TRBJ2-7; TRBD1 is a possible D gene (6 bases). The sample in question was PBMCs, mostly from graft donor cells, obtained 360 days after TCRalphabeta/CD19-depleted stem cell transplant. The TCR originated in a male patient younger than 18 who had a stem cell transplant for acute lymphoblastic leukemia, so the T cells may come from the graft donor. CDR3 loop: CASNTGSYEQYF. DNA for the CDR3: TGCGCCAGCAACACAGGGAGTTACGAGCAGTACTTC.